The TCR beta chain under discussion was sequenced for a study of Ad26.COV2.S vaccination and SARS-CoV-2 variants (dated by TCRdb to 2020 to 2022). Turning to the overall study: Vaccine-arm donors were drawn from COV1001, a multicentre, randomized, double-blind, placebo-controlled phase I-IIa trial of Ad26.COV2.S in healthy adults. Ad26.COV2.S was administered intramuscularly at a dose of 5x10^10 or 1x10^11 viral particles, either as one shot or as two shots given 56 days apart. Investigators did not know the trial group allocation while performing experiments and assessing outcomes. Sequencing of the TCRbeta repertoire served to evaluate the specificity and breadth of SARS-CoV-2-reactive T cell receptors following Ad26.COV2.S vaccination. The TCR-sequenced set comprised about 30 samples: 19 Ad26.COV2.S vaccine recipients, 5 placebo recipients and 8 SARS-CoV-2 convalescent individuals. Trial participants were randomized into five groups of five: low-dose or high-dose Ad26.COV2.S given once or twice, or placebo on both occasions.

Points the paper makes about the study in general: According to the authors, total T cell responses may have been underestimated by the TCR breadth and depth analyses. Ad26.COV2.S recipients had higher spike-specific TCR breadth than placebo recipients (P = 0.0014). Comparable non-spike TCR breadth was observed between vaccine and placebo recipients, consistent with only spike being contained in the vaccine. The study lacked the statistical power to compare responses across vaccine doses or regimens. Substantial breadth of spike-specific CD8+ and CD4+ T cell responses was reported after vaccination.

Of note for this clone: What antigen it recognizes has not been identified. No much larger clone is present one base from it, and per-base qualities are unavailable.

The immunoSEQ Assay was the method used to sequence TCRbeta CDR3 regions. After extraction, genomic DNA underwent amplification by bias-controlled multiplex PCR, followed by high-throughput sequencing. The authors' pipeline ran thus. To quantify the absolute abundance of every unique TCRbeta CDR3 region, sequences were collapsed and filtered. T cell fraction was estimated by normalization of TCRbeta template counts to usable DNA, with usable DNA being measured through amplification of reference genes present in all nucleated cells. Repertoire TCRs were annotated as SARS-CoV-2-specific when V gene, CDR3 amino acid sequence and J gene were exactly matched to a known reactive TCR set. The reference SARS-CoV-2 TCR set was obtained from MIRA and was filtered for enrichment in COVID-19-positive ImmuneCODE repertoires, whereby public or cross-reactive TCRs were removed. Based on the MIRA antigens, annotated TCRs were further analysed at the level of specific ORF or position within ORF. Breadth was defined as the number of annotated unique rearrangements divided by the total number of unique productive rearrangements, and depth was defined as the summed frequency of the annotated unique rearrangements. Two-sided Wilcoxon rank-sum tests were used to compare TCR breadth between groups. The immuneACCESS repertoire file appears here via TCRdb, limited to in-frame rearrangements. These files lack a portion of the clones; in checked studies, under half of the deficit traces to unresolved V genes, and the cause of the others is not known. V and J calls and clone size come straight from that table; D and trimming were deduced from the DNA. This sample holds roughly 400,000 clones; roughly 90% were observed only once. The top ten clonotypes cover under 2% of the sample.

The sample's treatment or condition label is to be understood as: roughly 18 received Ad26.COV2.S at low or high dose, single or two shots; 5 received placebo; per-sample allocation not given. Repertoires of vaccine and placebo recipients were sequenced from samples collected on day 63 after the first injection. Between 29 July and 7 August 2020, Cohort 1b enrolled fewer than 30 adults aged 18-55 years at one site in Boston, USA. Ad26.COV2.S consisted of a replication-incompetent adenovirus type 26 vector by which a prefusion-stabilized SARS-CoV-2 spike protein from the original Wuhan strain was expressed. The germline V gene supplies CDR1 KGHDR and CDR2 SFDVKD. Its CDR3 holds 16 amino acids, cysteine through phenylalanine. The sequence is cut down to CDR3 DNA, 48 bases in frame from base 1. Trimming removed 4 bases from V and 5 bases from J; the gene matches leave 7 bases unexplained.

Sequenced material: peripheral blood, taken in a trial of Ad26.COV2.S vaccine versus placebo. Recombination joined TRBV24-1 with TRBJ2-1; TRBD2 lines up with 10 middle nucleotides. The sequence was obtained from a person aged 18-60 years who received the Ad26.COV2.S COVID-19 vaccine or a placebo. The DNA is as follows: TGTGCCACCAGTGACCTCCTAGCGGGGGCCGACAATGAGCAGTTCTTC. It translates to CATSDLLAGADNEQFF.